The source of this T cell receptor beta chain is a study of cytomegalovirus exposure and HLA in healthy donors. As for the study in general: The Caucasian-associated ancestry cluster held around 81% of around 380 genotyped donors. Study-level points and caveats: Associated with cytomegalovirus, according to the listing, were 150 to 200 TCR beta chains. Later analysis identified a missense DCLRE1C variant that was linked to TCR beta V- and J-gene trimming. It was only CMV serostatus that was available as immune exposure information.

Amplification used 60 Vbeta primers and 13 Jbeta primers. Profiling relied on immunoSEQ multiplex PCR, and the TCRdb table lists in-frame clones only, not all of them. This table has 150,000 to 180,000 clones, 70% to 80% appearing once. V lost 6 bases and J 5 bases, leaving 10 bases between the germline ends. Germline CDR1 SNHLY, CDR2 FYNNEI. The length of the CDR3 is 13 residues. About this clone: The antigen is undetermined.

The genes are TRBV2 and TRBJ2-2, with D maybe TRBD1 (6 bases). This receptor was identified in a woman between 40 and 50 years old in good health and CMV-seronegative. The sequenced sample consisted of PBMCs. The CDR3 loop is CASRSTGTGELFF. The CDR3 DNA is TGTGCCAGCAGATCCACAGGGACCGGGGAGCTGTTTTTT.